Given below is one T cell receptor (beta chain) in context. No antigen is known for it. The V and J ends lost 2 bases and 8 bases respectively, with 9 bases between them. CDR3 length: 13 residues. Via MiXCR, TCRdb re-called the reads, giving one row per CDR3 protein. The data show some 400,000 distinct CDR3 sequences, approximately 33% seen once. These data come from a study of T cell repertoires in cytomegalovirus infection. Study-level information: It was the public TCR beta signatures that indicated both CMV infection and matching HLA type. The study, taken as a whole, reports: There were carriers of CMV plus the relevant HLA, and cumulative public TCR beta family frequency identified them. The study found HLA-C-restricted CMV-specific TCR beta clonotypes dominating the ex vivo response.

The chain uses TRBV12-3 or TRBV12-4 and TRBJ1-4, with unresolved D. The sample consisted of PBMCs. This clonotype was obtained from a human donor in good health (CMV status not recorded). Some clones in this sample may be carry-over from other donors' samples. Here the CDR3 reads CASSLRSREKLFF. Here the CDR3 DNA reads TGTGCCAGCAGTTTAAGATCCCGGGAAAAACTGTTTTTT.